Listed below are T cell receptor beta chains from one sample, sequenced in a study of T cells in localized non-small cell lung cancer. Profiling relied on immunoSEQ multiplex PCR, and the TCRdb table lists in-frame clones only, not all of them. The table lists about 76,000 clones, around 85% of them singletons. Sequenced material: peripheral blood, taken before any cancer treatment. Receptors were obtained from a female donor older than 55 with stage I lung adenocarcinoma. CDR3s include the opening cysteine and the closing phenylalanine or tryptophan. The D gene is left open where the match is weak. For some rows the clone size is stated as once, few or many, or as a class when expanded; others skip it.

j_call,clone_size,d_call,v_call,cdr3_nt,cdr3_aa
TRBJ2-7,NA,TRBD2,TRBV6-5,TGTGCCAGCAGCATGACTAGCGGAGCATCCTACGAGCAGTACTTC,CASSMTSGASYEQYF
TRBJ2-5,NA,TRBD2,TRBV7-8,TGTGCCAGCAGCTTATCGACCGCGGGGGGGAGAGAGACCCAGTACTTC,CASSLSTAGGRETQYF
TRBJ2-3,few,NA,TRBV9,TGTGCCAGCTCCGGGGGGCAGACAGATACGCAGTATTTT,CASSGGQTDTQYF
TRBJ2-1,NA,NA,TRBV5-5,TGTGCCAGTACCTCGGGTAATGAGCAGTTCTTC,CASTSGNEQFF
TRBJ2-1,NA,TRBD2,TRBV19,TGTGCCAGTAGTATTACCCTAGCGGGACTCAATGAGCAGTTCTTC,CASSITLAGLNEQFF
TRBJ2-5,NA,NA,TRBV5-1,TGCGCCAGCAGCTTGGCCTCTTCCATACAAGAGACCCAGTACTTC,CASSLASSIQETQYF
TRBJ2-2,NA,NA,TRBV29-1,TGCAGCGTTGTCAGGACCCCGAACACCGGGGAGCTGTTTTTT,CSVVRTPNTGELFF
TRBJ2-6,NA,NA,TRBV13,TGTGCCAGCAGTTTATTCCCCCCTCAGGACGCATACCCCTCTGGGGCCAACGTCCTGACTTTC,CASSLFPPQDAYPSGANVLTF
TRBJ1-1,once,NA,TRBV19,TGTGCCAGTCTGGACGGGTTCACTGAAGCTTTCTTT,CASLDGFTEAFF
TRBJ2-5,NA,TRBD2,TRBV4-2,TGTGCCAGCAGCCAAGCAGCGGGAGGGCCAGGGGAGACCCAGTACTTC,CASSQAAGGPGETQYF
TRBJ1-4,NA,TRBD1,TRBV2,TGTGCCAGCAGTTCGGACAGGGCTAATGAAAAACTGTTTTTT,CASSSDRANEKLFF
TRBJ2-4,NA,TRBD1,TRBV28,TGTGCCAGCAGTTTCCCCAGCCGGGGACAGGTCTCATTC,CASSFPSRGQVSF
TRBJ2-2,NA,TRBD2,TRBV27,TGTGCCAGCAGTCTGCGACTAGCGGGGTACACCGGGGAGCTGTTTTTT,CASSLRLAGYTGELFF
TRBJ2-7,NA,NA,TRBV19,TGTGCCAGTCTGGGCCACTACGAGCAGTACTTC,CASLGHYEQYF
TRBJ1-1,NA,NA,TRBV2,TGTGCCAGCAGTGGCGTGGAGGGGACCTCAATGAACACTGAAGCTTTCTTT,CASSGVEGTSMNTEAFF
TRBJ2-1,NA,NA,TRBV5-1,TGCGCCAGCAGCTTGGCTAGGGATTACAATGAGCAGTTCTTC,CASSLARDYNEQFF
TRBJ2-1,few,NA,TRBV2,TGTGCCAGCAGTGAAACAGGAAACTTCAATGAGCAGTTCTTC,CASSETGNFNEQFF
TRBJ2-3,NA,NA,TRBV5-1,TGCGCCAGCAGCTTACTAGAAACGCAGTATTTT,CASSLLETQYF
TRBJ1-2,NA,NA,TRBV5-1,TGCGCCAGCAGCTGGGGCTCTGACGGGGGCTACACCTTC,CASSWGSDGGYTF
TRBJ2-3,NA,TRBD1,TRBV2,TGTGCCAGCAGACCGGGACAGGGGCCAGATACGCAGTATTTT,CASRPGQGPDTQYF
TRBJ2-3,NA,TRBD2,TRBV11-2,TGTGCCAGCAGCTGGACTAGCGGGGGGCTCGGATTGGATACGCAGTATTTT,CASSWTSGGLGLDTQYF
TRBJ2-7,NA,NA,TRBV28,TGTGCCAGCACTCCTCCGGGGTTGAGGGAGCAGTACTTC,CASTPPGLREQYF
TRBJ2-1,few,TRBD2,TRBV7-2,TGTGCCAGCAGCTTAGTAGCGGGACTCAGCTCCTACAATGAGCAGTTCTTC,CASSLVAGLSSYNEQFF
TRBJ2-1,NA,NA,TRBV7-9,TGTGCCAGCAGCCCGGGACATAGCCACAATGAGCAGTTCTTC,CASSPGHSHNEQFF
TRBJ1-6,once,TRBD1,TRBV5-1,TGCGCCAGCAGCGCCGGGACAGACTATAATTCACCCCTCCACTTT,CASSAGTDYNSPLHF
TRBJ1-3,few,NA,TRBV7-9,TGTGCCAGCAGCTTAACCGGGCAGAAAGGAAACACCATATATTTT,CASSLTGQKGNTIYF
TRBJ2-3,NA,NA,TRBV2,TGTGCCAGCAACCCACTCGAAGGGGGGGTTAAGTCAGATACGCAGTATTTT,CASNPLEGGVKSDTQYF
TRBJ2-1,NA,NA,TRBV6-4,TGTGCCAGCAGTGACTCCCTACAGGGATCCGATGAGCAGTTCTTC,CASSDSLQGSDEQFF
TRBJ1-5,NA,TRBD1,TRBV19,TGTGCCAGTAGTATAGTACGCCAGGGGGCGAATCAGCCCCAGCATTTT,CASSIVRQGANQPQHF
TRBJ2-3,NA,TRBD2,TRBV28,TGTGCCAGCAGTTCGCCTAGCGGGAGCACAGATACGCAGTATTTT,CASSSPSGSTDTQYF
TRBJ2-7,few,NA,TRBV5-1,TGCGCCAGCAGATCCCGATCGGGCCTTTACGAGCAGTACTTC,CASRSRSGLYEQYF
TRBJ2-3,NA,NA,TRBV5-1,TGCGCCAGCAGCTTGGAGGGGGACGGTACGCAGTATTTT,CASSLEGDGTQYF
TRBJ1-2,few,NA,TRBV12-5,TGTGCTAGTGGTGTGATGGGGTACTATGGCTACACCTTC,CASGVMGYYGYTF
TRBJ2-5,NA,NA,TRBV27,TGTGCCAGCGTAAGAGAGACCCAGTACTTC,CASVRETQYF
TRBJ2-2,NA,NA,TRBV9,TGTGCCAGCAGCGAGGGGGGAAAAAGAACCGGGGAGCTGTTTTTT,CASSEGGKRTGELFF
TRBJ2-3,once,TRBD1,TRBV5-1,TGCGCCAGCAGCTCCAGACAGGGGGATACGCAGTATTTT,CASSSRQGDTQYF
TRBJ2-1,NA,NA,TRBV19,TGTGCCAGTAGTATAGATCAGGGGTATGAGCAGTTCTTC,CASSIDQGYEQFF
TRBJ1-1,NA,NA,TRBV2,TGTGCCAGCAGCCCGGAGAACACTGAAGCTTTCTTT,CASSPENTEAFF
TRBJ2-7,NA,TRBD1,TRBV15,TGTGCCACCAGCAAAAATGACAGGGACGGGCAGTACTTC,CATSKNDRDGQYF